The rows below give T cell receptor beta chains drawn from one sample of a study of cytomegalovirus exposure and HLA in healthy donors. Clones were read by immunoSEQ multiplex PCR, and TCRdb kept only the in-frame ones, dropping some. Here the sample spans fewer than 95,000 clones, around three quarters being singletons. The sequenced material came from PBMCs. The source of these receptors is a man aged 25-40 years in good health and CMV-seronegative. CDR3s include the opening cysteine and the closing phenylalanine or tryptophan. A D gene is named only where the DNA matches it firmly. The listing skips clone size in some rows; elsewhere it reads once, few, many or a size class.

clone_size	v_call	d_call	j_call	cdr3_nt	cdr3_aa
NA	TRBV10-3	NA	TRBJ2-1	TGTGCCATCAGTGGGTCGATTCGTGACAATTCCTACAATGAGCAGTTCTTC	CAISGSIRDNSYNEQFF
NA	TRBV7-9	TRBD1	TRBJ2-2	TGTGCCAGCAGCTTAGAGGGGACCTGGCAGGGGGCCACCGGGGAGCTGTTTTTT	CASSLEGTWQGATGELFF
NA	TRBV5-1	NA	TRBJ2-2	TGCGCCAGCAGCTTGGTAGAGCGCACCGGGGAGCTGTTTTTT	CASSLVERTGELFF
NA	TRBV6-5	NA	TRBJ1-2	TGTGCCAGCAGGCGGGGGCCCCCTAACTATGGCTACACCTTC	CASRRGPPNYGYTF
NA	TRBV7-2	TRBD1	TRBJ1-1	TGTGCCAGCAGCCCCAGGGACAGGGAGGGAGCTTTCTTT	CASSPRDREGAFF
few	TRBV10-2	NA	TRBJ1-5	TGCGCCAGCACGGAGTATAGCAATCAGCCCCAGCATTTT	CASTEYSNQPQHF
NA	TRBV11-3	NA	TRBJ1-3	TGTGCCAGCAGGAGAGGGGGCTCTGGAAACACCATATATTTT	CASRRGGSGNTIYF
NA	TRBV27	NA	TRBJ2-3	TGTGCCAGCAGGACAGGCGGGGATACGCAGTATTTT	CASRTGGDTQYF
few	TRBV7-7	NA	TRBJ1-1	TGTGCCAGCAGTGAGGAGATGAACACTGAAGCTTTCTTT	CASSEEMNTEAFF
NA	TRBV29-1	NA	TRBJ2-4	TGCAGCGTTGGGCAGGGGCTGATTCGGTACTTC	CSVGQGLIRYF
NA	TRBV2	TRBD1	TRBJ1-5	TGTGCCAGCAGTCCCGACAGGGGCAATCAGCCCCAGCATTTT	CASSPDRGNQPQHF
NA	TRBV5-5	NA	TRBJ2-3	TGTGCCAGCAGCTCCTCCTCCGGGGTAGTAGATACGCAGTATTTT	CASSSSSGVVDTQYF
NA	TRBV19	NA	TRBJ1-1	TGTGCCAGTAGCAGGAACACTGAAGCTTTCTTT	CASSRNTEAFF
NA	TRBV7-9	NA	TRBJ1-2	TGTGCCAGCAGCCAGGGACAAATCTATGGCTACACCTTC	CASSQGQIYGYTF
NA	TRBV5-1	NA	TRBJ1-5	TGCGCCAGCAGTGAAGCCCTAAATCAGCCCCAGCATTTT	CASSEALNQPQHF
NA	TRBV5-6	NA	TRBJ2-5	TGTGCCAGCAGCTTGCATGGTACTCCTGGGGCGACCCAGTACTTC	CASSLHGTPGATQYF
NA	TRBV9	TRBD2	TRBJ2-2	TGTGCCAGCAGCGAGCGGACTAGCCCGAACACCGGGGAGCTGTTTTTT	CASSERTSPNTGELFF
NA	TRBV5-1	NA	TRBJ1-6	TGCGCCAGCAGCTTGGTGTTAGGGCAGGGTAAGAATTCACCCCTCCACTTT	CASSLVLGQGKNSPLHF
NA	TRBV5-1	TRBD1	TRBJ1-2	TGCGCCAGCAGCCCCACAACTGGGACAGATAACTATGGCTACACCTTC	CASSPTTGTDNYGYTF
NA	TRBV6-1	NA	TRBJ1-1	TGTGCCAGCAGTGAAGCTGGACAGAACACTGAAGCCTTCTTT	CASSEAGQNTEAFF
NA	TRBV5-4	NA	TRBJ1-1	TGTGCCAGCAGCTTGGTGGCAGGCCCTATGAACACTGAAGCTTTCTTT	CASSLVAGPMNTEAFF
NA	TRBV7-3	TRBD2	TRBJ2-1	TGTGCCAGCAGCCCCGCCGGGCGGGGGATGGGGAATGAGCAGTTCTTC	CASSPAGRGMGNEQFF
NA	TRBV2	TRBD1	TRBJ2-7	TGTGCCAGCAGCCCACCGGGACAGACCTTCTACGAGCAGTACTTC	CASSPPGQTFYEQYF
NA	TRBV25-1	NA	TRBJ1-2	TGTGCCAGCAGTGAATTGACGGGAGGGTCTGGCTACACCTTC	CASSELTGGSGYTF
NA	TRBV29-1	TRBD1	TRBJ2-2	TGCAGCGTTGAAGTTACAGGGGGCAGGACCGGGGAGCTGTTTTTT	CSVEVTGGRTGELFF
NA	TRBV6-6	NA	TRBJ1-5	TGTGCCAGCAGTCGGCCCCTCGACAGCCCACATCAGCCCCAGCATTTT	CASSRPLDSPHQPQHF
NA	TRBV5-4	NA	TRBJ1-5	TGTGCCAGCAGCCAAGATTCAATGGTAGCGCAGCCCCAGCATTTT	CASSQDSMVAQPQHF
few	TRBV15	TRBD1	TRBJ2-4	TGTGCCACCAGCAGAGATTCGTACAGGGGGAGCATTCAGTACTTC	CATSRDSYRGSIQYF
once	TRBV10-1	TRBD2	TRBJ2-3	TGCGCCAGCAGTGAGGGACTAGCGGGAGGAATAGATACGCAGTATTTT	CASSEGLAGGIDTQYF
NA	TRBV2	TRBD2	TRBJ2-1	TGTGCCAGCAGGGATTATACGCTAGCGGGGGGTATCAATGAGCAGTTCTTC	CASRDYTLAGGINEQFF
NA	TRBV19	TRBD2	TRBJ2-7	TGTGCCAGTAGTATGGTCGGGCCTCGGGGGGGAAGATACGAGCAGTACTTC	CASSMVGPRGGRYEQYF
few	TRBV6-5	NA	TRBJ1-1	TGTGCCAGCAGTTACGTCAGGGTAGGGACTGAAGCTTTCTTT	CASSYVRVGTEAFF
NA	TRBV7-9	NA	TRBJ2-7	TGTGCCAGCAGCTTAACAGGGAACACCTACGAGCAGTACTTC	CASSLTGNTYEQYF
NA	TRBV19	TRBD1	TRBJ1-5	TGTGCCAGTAGCAGCCGGGACAGGGGTTTCAATCAGCCCCAGCATTTT	CASSSRDRGFNQPQHF
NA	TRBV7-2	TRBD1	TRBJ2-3	TGTGCCAGCAGCTCATACCTCCCGGGACAGGACACAGATACGCAGTATTTT	CASSSYLPGQDTDTQYF
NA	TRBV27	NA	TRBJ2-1	TGTGCCAGCAGTCCCTTGGGGGGGGCCACCTACAATGAGCAGTTCTTC	CASSPLGGATYNEQFF
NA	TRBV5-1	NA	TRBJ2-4	TGCGCCAGCAGCTTGGCACCAGTACCGCCTAAAAACATTCAGTACTTC	CASSLAPVPPKNIQYF
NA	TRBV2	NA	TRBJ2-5	TGTGCCAGCAGTGATCGGGGGTTACAAGAGACCCAGTACTTC	CASSDRGLQETQYF
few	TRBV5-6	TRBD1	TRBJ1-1	TGTGCCAGCAGACGGGACAGGGGGCAGAACACTGAAGCTTTCTTT	CASRRDRGQNTEAFF
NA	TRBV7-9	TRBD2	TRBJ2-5	TGTGCCAGCAGCACCGGGACTAGCGGGAGATGGGTAGAGACCCAGTACTTC	CASSTGTSGRWVETQYF
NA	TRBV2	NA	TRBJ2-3	TGTGCCAGCAGAGGGCAGGGTCGTTCCACAGATACGCAGTATTTT	CASRGQGRSTDTQYF